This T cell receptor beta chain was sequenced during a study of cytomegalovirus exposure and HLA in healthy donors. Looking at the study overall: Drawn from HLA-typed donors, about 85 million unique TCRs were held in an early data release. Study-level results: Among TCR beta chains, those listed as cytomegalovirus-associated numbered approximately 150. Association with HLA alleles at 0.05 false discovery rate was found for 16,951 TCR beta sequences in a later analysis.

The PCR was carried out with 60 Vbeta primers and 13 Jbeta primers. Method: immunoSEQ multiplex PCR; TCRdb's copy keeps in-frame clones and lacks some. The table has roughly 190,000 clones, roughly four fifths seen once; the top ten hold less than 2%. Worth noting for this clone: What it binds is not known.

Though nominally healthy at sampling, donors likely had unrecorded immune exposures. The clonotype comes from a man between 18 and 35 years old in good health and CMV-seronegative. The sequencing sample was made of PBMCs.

CDR3 DNA sequence: TGCGCCAGCAGCAGGGGGCAGGGACGAGGAAACACCATATATTTT. This codes for CASSRGQGRGNTIYF. This rearrangement joins TRBV5-1 to TRBJ1-3, with 7 positions matching TRBD1. The CDR3 totals 15 residues. CDR1 is SGHRS, CDR2 YFSETQ, per germline. V lost 4 bases to trimming and J lost 4 bases; unmatched junction nucleotides: 8.